This TCR beta chain was profiled in a study of monozygotic twins with inflammatory bowel disease. Points from the study as a whole: The sharing of clonotypes with others was lower in IBD patients than in healthy twins, especially with disease activity.

Template switching introduced UMIs that contain a 6-nucleotide sample barcode. TCRdb derives one entry per CDR3 protein from the 5' RACE reads, leaving out DNA. In total, the table holds about 450,000 distinct CDR3 sequences. In regard to this clonotype: Antigen unknown.

Looked up from germline, CDR1 is DFQATT and CDR2 is SNEGSKA (reference sequence). This CDR3 region has 15 residues. Sequenced: blood. The sequence was collected from a human donor with ulcerative colitis or Crohn's disease, or a healthy co-twin of an affected twin (not recorded which). The genes are TRBV20-1 and TRBJ1-1; TCRdb calls TRBD1, which cannot be checked without DNA. The CDR3 is CSARETTGANTEAFF.